This TCR beta chain originates from a study of blood T cell repertoires in COVID-19. For the study at large: Researchers got acute and convalescent COVID-19 samples from the United States, Italy and Spain. Nucleic acid was either cDNA or gDNA, and it came from T cells, B-cell-depleted T cells, or PBMCs.

Produced via immunoSEQ multiplex PCR; TCRdb's table is partial and in-frame only. The sample has over 80,000 clones; around 87% are singletons. CDR3 length: 15 amino acids. CDR1 and CDR2 (germline): SEHNR, FQNEAQ (reference sequence). The V gene lost 7 bases and the J gene lost 3 bases, with 16 bases spanning the gap. The V call is TRBV7-9, the J call TRBJ2-1, with TRBD1 as a possible D gene (7 bases). The clonotype was recovered from a human donor in a cohort sampled during active COVID-19. Sequencing used peripheral blood. CDR3: CASTVSRGDYNEQFF. As DNA, the CDR3 is TGTGCCAGCACCGTAAGCAGGGGGGACTACAATGAGCAGTTCTTC.